This T cell receptor (beta chain) came from a study of T cells after somatic rescue of genetic block. The data were produced by immunoSEQ multiplex PCR, yet TCRdb's version contains in-frame clones alone and is incomplete. The sample has about 68,000 clones, 92% seen once. V lost 5 bases, J lost 0 bases, and 12 bases stayed unmatched. CDR3 length equals 18 residues. Germline V gene data show CDR1 as SEHNR and CDR2 as FQNEAQ (reference sequence). The sequencing sample was made of peripheral blood mononuclear cells (PBMCs). The origin of this receptor is a man aged 35 to 55. This rearrangement joins TRBV7-9 to TRBJ1-5; 8 bases align to TRBD1. In DNA form, the CDR3 reads TGTGCCAGCAGCAACCCGGGACAGGACATCGATAGCAATCAGCCCCAGCATTTT. Its translation: CASSNPGQDIDSNQPQHF.